These 14 T cell receptor beta chains were sequenced from one sample in a study of breast tumors, draining lymph nodes, adjacent tissues. TCRdb independently ran MiXCR on the multiplex PCR reads; one entry per CDR3 protein. The table lists 150,000 to 200,000 distinct CDR3 sequences, 30% to 35% of them singletons. Samples came from axillary lymph nodes draining the breast cancer. The sample comprised axillary lymph node tissue. These receptors all stem from a female donor with breast cancer. Some clones in this sample may be carry-over from other donors' samples.

This clonotype showed up many times. This sequence joins TRBV19 and TRBJ2-3; 8 positions match TRBD1. CDR1 and CDR2 from the germline V gene are LNHDA and SQIVND (reference sequence). Trimming at V came to 7 bases and at J to 1 base, leaving 7 bases not matched to a gene. This CDR3 contains 15 residues. The CDR3 DNA follows: TGTGCCAGTAACCCACCGGGACAGGGCACAGATACGCAGTATTTT. Translating gives CASNPPGQGTDTQYF.

This clonotype was recorded many times. The chain employs TRBV12-3 or TRBV12-4 and TRBJ2-2; possible D gene TRBD2, 7 bases. The CDR3 consists of 15 residues. V dropped 1 base and J dropped 5 bases, with 11 bases sitting between them. The CDR3 sequence: CASSLVGGGTGELFF. In DNA form, the CDR3 reads TGTGCCAGCAGTTTAGTAGGGGGAGGGACCGGGGAGCTGTTTTTT.

On this clonotype: A read error may be the cause here, since a much bigger clone is one base away. The chain's CDR3 is CAGRAGYF. The CDR3, as DNA: TGTGCCGGCAGGGCGGGATACTTC. The gene calls are TRBV5-8 and TRBJ2-7, with D perhaps matching TRBD2 (6 bases). Germline V CDR1 and CDR2: SGHTS, YDEGEE. CDR3 length equals 8 residues. Full variable domain (outside the CDR3, taken from reference TRBV5-8 and TRBJ2-7): EAGVTQSPTHLIKTRGQQATLRCSPISGHTSVYWYQQALGLGLQFLLWYDEGEERNRGNFPPRFSGRQFPNYSSELNVNALELEDSALYLCAGRAGYFGPGTRLTVT.

This clonotype was detected ten times or more. V usage is TRBV11-3 and J usage is TRBJ2-1; D ambiguous. Per the germline V gene, CDR1 is SGHNT and CDR2 is YENEEA. V lost 1 base and J lost 6, with 7 bases in between. The CDR3 runs to 13 residues. CDR3 amino acids: CASSLGTTNEQFF. The CDR3, as DNA: TGTGCCAGCAGCTTAGGAACAACCAATGAGCAGTTCTTC. Full variable domain (missing parts from reference TRBV11-3 and TRBJ2-1): EAGVVQSPRYKIIEKKQPVAFWCNPISGHNTLYWYLQNLGQGPELLIRYENEEAVDDSQLPKDRFSAERLKGVDSTLKIQPAELGDSAVYLCASSLGTTNEQFFGPGTRLTVL.

As regards this clonotype: Being one base from a much bigger clone, this may be a read error. This chain joins TRBV10-3 and TRBJ1-6; possible D gene TRBD1, 5 bases. This CDR3 is built from 13 residues. Germline V lookup: CDR1 ENHRY, CDR2 SYGVKD. V gave up 3 bases and J gave up 10 bases, with 10 bases separating them. CDR3 loop: CAISDRKGSPLHF. CDR3 DNA sequence: TGTGCCATCAGTGACCGCAAGGGGTCACCCCTCCACTTT.

Ten or more counts support this clonotype. The CDR3 region has the DNA TGTGCCAGCAGCCCGGGTTCGAGCGGGGTCGAGCAGTACTTC. Protein sequence: CASSPGSSGVEQYF. V gene TRBV11-3 combines with J gene TRBJ2-7, with 7 bases matching TRBD2. V shed 5 bases, J shed 6 bases, and the junction held 10 bases outside the gene matches. CDR3 length: 14 amino acids. Germline loops: CDR1 SGHNT, CDR2 YENEEA.

There are many counts of this clonotype. In nucleotides, the CDR3 is TGCGCCAGCAGCCAAGCCCTAGCGGGGGGTACTGAGCAGTTCTTC. It yields the protein CASSQALAGGTEQFF. The chain has TRBV4-1 and TRBJ2-1; 11 bases fit TRBD2. V trimming: 1 base; J trimming: 9 bases; junction bases outside the gene matches: 5. Per germline, CDR1 MGHRA and CDR2 YSYEKL. The CDR3 has 15 residues.

This clonotype was seen at least ten times. The chain links TRBV19 to TRBJ1-3; TRBD1 matches at 7 bases. The CDR3 runs 14 residues. V trimming: 7 bases; J trimming: 4 bases; junction bases outside the gene matches: 7. Germline V lookup: CDR1 LNHDA, CDR2 SQIVND (reference sequence). The chain's CDR3 is CASIGRGPGNTIYF. In nucleotides, the CDR3 is TGTGCCAGTATCGGTAGGGGGCCAGGAAACACCATATATTTT.

This clonotype came up many times. The J gene is TRBJ1-5, the V gene TRBV12-3 or TRBV12-4; 8 positions agree with TRBD1. CDR3 length equals 14 residues. Trimming cost V 6 bases and J 3 bases; bases outside gene matches: 4. CDR3 region: CASRHRGDNQPQHF. For the CDR3, the DNA is TGTGCCAGCAGACACAGGGGGGACAATCAGCCCCAGCATTTT.

This clonotype was counted many times. CDR3 region: CASSVGGASGEQYF. CDR3 bases: TGTGCCAGCAGTGTGGGGGGGGCGTCCGGCGAGCAGTACTTC. This chain links TRBV25-1 with TRBJ2-7; TRBD2 is a possible D gene (7 bases). This CDR3 has 14 amino acids. The V gene's germline CDR1 is MGHDK and CDR2 SYGVNS. Deletions cut 4 bases from V and 6 bases from J, with 16 bases between.

This clonotype was observed at least ten times. The chain carries TRBV12-3 or TRBV12-4 and TRBJ2-7; perhaps TRBD2 as D (7 bases). Trimming removed 6 bases from V and 3 bases from J, with 15 bases in between. CDR3 size: 14 residues. For the CDR3, the DNA is TGTGCCAGCAGCGACGGGGAGGGGGGCTACGAGCAGTACTTC. It codes for CASSDGEGGYEQYF.

This clonotype was observed at least ten times. The J gene is TRBJ2-1, the V gene TRBV7-2, with 9 bases identical to TRBD1. Trimming cost V 5 bases and J 0 bases; bases outside gene matches: 8. The CDR3 loop spans 17 amino acids. Germline V CDR1 and CDR2: SGHTA, FQGNSA. The CDR3 nucleotides are TGTGCCAGCAGCCTTCAGGGACAGGGAAGCTCCTACAATGAGCAGTTCTTC. Encoded protein: CASSLQGQGSSYNEQFF.

In the case of this clonotype: This may be a read error, as it is one base from a much larger clone. The chain joins TRBV6-5 to TRBJ1-4; maybe TRBD1 (6 bases). V shed 11 bases and J shed 4 bases, with 26 bases lying between them. CDR3 size: 17 residues. Looked up from germline, CDR1 is MNHEY and CDR2 is SVGAGI. CDR3 DNA sequence: TGTGCCGGCCGGCCTTACGGACAGCACCCACTTAATGAAAAACTGTTTTTT. It specifies CAGRPYGQHPLNEKLFF.

This clonotype was observed at least ten times. V and J are TRBV6-5 and TRBJ2-1, with a possible D match to TRBD2 (6 bases). Germline-derived CDR1 and CDR2 are MNHEY and SVGAGI. V was pared by 5 bases and J by 8 bases, with 13 bases between. The CDR3 length is 13 residues. This chain's CDR3 is CASSTWRADEQFF. As DNA, the CDR3 is TGTGCCAGCAGTACCTGGAGGGCCGATGAGCAGTTCTTC.